The rows below give T cell receptor beta chains drawn from one sample of a study of T cells in Graves' hyperthyroidism and ophthalmopathy. TCRdb independently ran MiXCR on the multiplex PCR reads; one entry per CDR3 protein. The repertoire has 350,000 or so distinct CDR3 sequences, 20% to 25% of them found once; the top ten carry around half. The sample taken for sequencing was blood. The receptors were gathered from a woman between 50 and 59 years old with Graves' hyperthyroidism. Each CDR3 is given with its conserved first and last residue. D genes are given only for firm matches. Rows may omit the clone size; those that give it use once, few, many or a size class.

J gene	CDR3 length	V gene	clone size	D gene	CDR3 protein	CDR3 DNA
TRBJ2-1	15	TRBV20-1	many	TRBD2	CSAGTGLAGVNEQFF	TGCAGTGCTGGTACGGGACTAGCGGGAGTAAATGAGCAGTTCTTC
TRBJ2-1	12	TRBV20-1	many	NA	CSARASYNEQFF	TGCAGTGCTAGAGCTTCCTACAATGAGCAGTTCTTC
TRBJ2-1	15	TRBV19	NA	TRBD2	CASSISLAGVNEQFF	TGTGCCAGTAGTATTTCGCTAGCGGGAGTCAATGAGCAGTTCTTC
TRBJ1-1	13	TRBV6-1	many	NA	CASSPGGGQEAFF	TGTGCCAGCAGTCCGGGGGGAGGACAGGAAGCTTTCTTT
TRBJ2-5	15	TRBV4-2	NA	NA	CASSQDWDSQETQYF	TGTGCCAGCAGCCAAGATTGGGACTCACAAGAGACCCAGTACTTC
TRBJ2-7	15	TRBV19	NA	TRBD2	CASTAGGASWNEQYF	TGTGCCAGTACCGCCGGGGGGGCGAGCTGGAACGAGCAGTACTTC
TRBJ2-6	17	TRBV5-4	NA	NA	CASSLGTPYSGANVLTF	TGTGCCAGCAGCTTGGGGACACCTTATTCTGGGGCCAACGTCCTGACTTTC
TRBJ1-4	16	TRBV9	NA	NA	CASSVAPGTTGEKLFF	TGTGCCAGCAGCGTAGCCCCTGGGACGACTGGTGAAAAACTGTTTTTT
TRBJ1-1	15	TRBV6-1	many	NA	CASSYTTGWDTEAFF	TGTGCCAGCAGTTACACTACAGGGTGGGACACTGAAGCTTTCTTT
TRBJ1-2	12	TRBV20-1	many	NA	CSATTGTQGYTF	TGCAGTGCTACTACCGGGACACAGGGCTACACCTTC
TRBJ2-7	11	TRBV7-8	few	NA	CASSFSYEQCF	TGTGCCAGCAGCTTCAGCTACGAGCAGTGCTTC
TRBJ2-4	15	TRBV11-3	many	TRBD2	CASSLLAGVGNIQYF	TGTGCCAGCAGCTTGCTAGCGGGAGTAGGAAACATTCAGTACTTC
TRBJ2-7	13	TRBV28	NA	NA	CASSFGKVYEQYF	TGTGCCAGCAGTTTTGGGAAGGTCTACGAGCAGTACTTC
TRBJ2-2	17	TRBV5-6	NA	TRBD2	CASRRGTSGSHTGELFF	TGTGCCAGCAGACGAGGGACTAGCGGGAGCCACACCGGGGAGCTGTTTTTT
TRBJ2-1	16	TRBV3-1	many	TRBD1	CASSLGTGGSYNEQFF	TGTGCCAGCAGCCTCGGGACAGGGGGTTCCTACAATGAGCAGTTCTTC
TRBJ2-2	14	TRBV6-2/TRBV6-3	many	NA	CASSYRYGAGELFF	TGTGCCAGCAGTTATCGGTATGGCGCCGGGGAGCTGTTTTTT
TRBJ2-1	19	TRBV7-7	NA	NA	CASSPFPHPGDGDYNEQFF	TGTGCTAGCAGCCCTTTCCCACATCCCGGGGACGGGGACTACAATGAGCAGTTCTTC
TRBJ1-5	15	TRBV28	many	TRBD1	CASSPRAGGNQPQHF	TGTGCCAGCAGTCCCCGTGCAGGGGGAAATCAGCCCCAGCATTTT
TRBJ2-7	11	TRBV10-3	NA	NA	CATLGTYEQYF	TGTGCCACCCTGGGGACGTACGAGCAGTACTTC
TRBJ1-2	15	TRBV7-2	NA	NA	CASSLGLGADYGYTF	TGTGCCAGCAGCTTAGGGTTAGGGGCGGACTATGGCTACACCTTC
TRBJ2-1	13	TRBV6-6	many	NA	CASSYSIRDRQFF	TGTGCCAGCAGTTACTCGATCAGGGATAGGCAGTTCTTC
TRBJ2-3	19	TRBV12-3/TRBV12-4	few	NA	CASSFDKGLRGSSTDTQYF	TGTGCCAGCAGTTTTGATAAGGGACTTCGAGGTAGTAGCACAGATACGCAGTATTTT